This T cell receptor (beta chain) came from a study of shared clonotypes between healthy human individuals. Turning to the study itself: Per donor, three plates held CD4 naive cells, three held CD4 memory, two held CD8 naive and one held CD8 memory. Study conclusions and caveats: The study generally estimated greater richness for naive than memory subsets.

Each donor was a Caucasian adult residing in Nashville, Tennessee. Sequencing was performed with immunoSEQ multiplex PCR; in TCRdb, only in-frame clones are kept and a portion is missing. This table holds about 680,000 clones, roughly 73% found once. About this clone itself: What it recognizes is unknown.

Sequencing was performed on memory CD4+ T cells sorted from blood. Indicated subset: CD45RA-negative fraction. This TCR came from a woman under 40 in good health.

The chain's CDR3 is CASSLQGWVDNEQFF. Written as DNA, the CDR3 is TGTGCCAGCAGCTTACAGGGGTGGGTGGACAATGAGCAGTTCTTC. This rearrangement joins TRBV11-2 to TRBJ2-1; the D gene is possibly TRBD1 (6 bases). V dropped 2 bases and J dropped 5 bases, with 13 bases sitting between them. The CDR3 totals 15 residues. Germline V gene lookup returns CDR1 SGHAT and CDR2 FQNNGV.